These T cell receptor beta chains were read from a single sample in a study of T cell repertoires in cytomegalovirus infection. Their recognized antigens are unknown. In TCRdb, the reads were re-called with MiXCR into one record per CDR3 protein. The table includes 640,000 or so distinct CDR3 sequences, about 33% detected once. The source material was cultured PBMCs, sampled from culture after CMV antigen stimulation. The receptors stem from a human donor in good health (CMV status not recorded). Some clones in this sample may be carry-over from other donors' samples. Each CDR3 is given with its conserved first and last residue. The D gene is left open where the match is weak. Not all rows give a size; the values are once, few, many and, for expanded clones, a class.

d_call	clone_size	v_call	j_call	cdr3_aa	cdr3_nt
TRBD2	few	TRBV7-2	TRBJ2-1	CASSLPLRGSIDNEQFF	TGTGCCAGCAGCCTCCCCTTGCGCGGGAGTATAGATAATGAGCAGTTCTTC
TRBD1	many	TRBV7-2	TRBJ1-1	CASSRQGLNTEAFF	TGTGCCAGCAGTCGACAGGGGTTGAACACTGAAGCTTTCTTT
-	many	TRBV7-9	TRBJ1-1	CASSLALAGWGEAFF	TGTGCCAGCAGCTTAGCGCTGGCAGGTTGGGGTGAAGCTTTCTTT
-	many	TRBV7-8	TRBJ1-5	CASSLGLRNQPQHF	TGTGCCAGCAGCTTGGGTTTGCGCAATCAGCCCCAGCATTTT
-	-	TRBV12-3/TRBV12-4	TRBJ2-1	CASSSGFNEQFF	TGTGCCAGCAGTTCGGGCTTCAATGAGCAGTTCTTC
-	many	TRBV7-2	TRBJ2-5	CASSFQGGWQETQYF	TGTGCCAGCAGCTTTCAGGGGGGTTGGCAAGAGACCCAGTACTTC
-	-	TRBV6-1	TRBJ2-1	CASSEVFFLRYPNEQFF	TGTGCCAGCAGTGAAGTTTTTTTCTTGCGGTACCCAAATGAGCAGTTCTTC
TRBD2	-	TRBV20-1	TRBJ2-3	CSASLLAGAPTDTQYF	TGCAGTGCTAGTTTACTAGCGGGGGCCCCCACAGATACGCAGTATTTT
TRBD2	-	TRBV28	TRBJ2-3	CASSLSSLAGGGVTQYF	TGTGCCAGCAGTTTATCGTCTCTAGCGGGGGGAGGGGTTACGCAGTATTTT
-	few	TRBV7-2	TRBJ2-7	CASSLGPRLSSYEQYF	TGTGCCAGCAGCTTAGGGCCCCGTTTGAGCTCCTACGAGCAGTACTTC
-	once	TRBV19	TRBJ2-3	CASSISDFTDTQYF	TGTGCCAGTAGTATCTCGGACTTCACAGATACGCAGTATTTT
-	few	TRBV20-1	TRBJ2-7	CSARDTGKTYEQYF	TGCAGTGCTAGAGATACAGGGAAAACCTACGAGCAGTACTTC
TRBD2	-	TRBV29-1	TRBJ2-1	CSADSGGANEQFF	TGCAGCGCCGATAGCGGGGGGGCCAATGAGCAGTTCTTC
TRBD1	-	TRBV10-3	TRBJ2-1	CAGGTGYNEQFF	TGTGCCGGAGGGACAGGGTACAATGAGCAGTTCTTC
-	few	TRBV7-2	TRBJ1-2	CASSLIGLGQYGYTF	TGTGCCAGCAGCTTAATTGGTTTGGGGCAATATGGCTACACCTTC
-	-	TRBV29-1	TRBJ2-6	CSVEAASGANVLTF	TGCAGCGTTGAAGCGGCCTCTGGGGCCAACGTCCTGACTTTC
-	few	TRBV12-3/TRBV12-4	TRBJ2-5	CASSYYGGTQYF	TGTGCCAGCAGTTATTATGGGGGGACCCAGTACTTC
-	-	TRBV6-8	TRBJ2-5	CASSYSSGLIQETQYF	TGTGCCAGCAGTTACTCCTCGGGTTTGATCCAAGAGACCCAGTACTTC
-	-	TRBV27	TRBJ2-7	CASSLKARDSGSYEQYF	TGTGCCAGCAGTTTAAAAGCCCGGGACTCCGGCTCCTACGAGCAGTACTTC
TRBD1	few	TRBV5-8	TRBJ2-3	CASSPIQDRTGSQYF	TGTGCCAGCAGCCCTATTCAAGACCGGACAGGATCGCAGTATTTT
-	-	TRBV7-9	TRBJ2-7	CASSPSSIEQYF	TGTGCCAGCAGCCCTAGCTCGATCGAGCAGTACTTC
TRBD2	many	TRBV7-2	TRBJ2-6	CASSLVPSGTLSGANVLTF	TGTGCCAGCAGCTTAGTCCCTAGCGGGACCCTCTCTGGGGCCAACGTCCTGACTTTC
TRBD2	few	TRBV6-2/TRBV6-3	TRBJ2-2	CASSYSASGRNTGELFF	TGTGCCAGCAGTTACTCTGCTAGCGGGAGGAACACCGGGGAGCTGTTTTTT
TRBD2	many	TRBV7-8	TRBJ2-5	CASSLARTRLAGDTQETQYF	TGTGCCAGCAGCTTAGCTCGGACCCGACTAGCGGGGGACACCCAAGAGACCCAGTACTTC
-	few	TRBV4-1	TRBJ2-1	CASSRTSNEQFF	TGCGCCAGCAGCAGAACCAGCAATGAGCAGTTCTTC
TRBD1	few	TRBV2	TRBJ1-2	CASSELARGHGYTF	TGTGCCAGCAGTGAATTGGCCAGGGGGCATGGCTACACCTTC
TRBD1	-	TRBV7-7	TRBJ2-3	CASSQIGLGQGPLHF	TGTGCCAGCAGCCAAATAGGTCTGGGACAGGGTCCTCTACATTTT
-	-	TRBV2	TRBJ2-3	CASRSRWGSTDTQYF	TGTGCCAGCAGGTCCCGGTGGGGGAGCACAGATACGCAGTATTTT
-	-	TRBV29-1	TRBJ2-1	CSVEDLGGYNEQFF	TGCAGCGTTGAAGATCTTGGCGGGTACAATGAGCAGTTCTTC
-	-	TRBV12-3/TRBV12-4	TRBJ1-1	CASSTTGIGTEAFF	TGTGCCAGCAGCACAACAGGGATAGGCACTGAAGCTTTCTTT
-	few	TRBV15	TRBJ2-1	CATSPRTDYNEQFF	TGTGCCACCAGCCCCCGGACAGATTACAATGAGCAGTTCTTC
TRBD2	few	TRBV7-8	TRBJ2-3	CASSASGGTDTQYF	TGTGCCAGCAGCGCTAGCGGGGGCACAGATACGCAGTATTTT
-	few	TRBV7-2	TRBJ2-5	CASSQGPRETQYF	TGTGCCAGCAGCCAAGGGCCACGGGAGACCCAGTACTTC
-	-	TRBV28	TRBJ1-1	CASVSYGGSANTEAFF	TGTGCCAGCGTATCCTACGGAGGGTCAGCTAACACTGAAGCTTTCTTT
-	-	TRBV29-1	TRBJ1-5	CSVRGEPDQPQHF	TGCAGCGTGAGAGGGGAGCCGGATCAGCCCCAGCATTTT
-	once	TRBV7-2	TRBJ2-3	CASSYAYGAGGDTQYF	TGTGCCAGCAGCTACGCTTATGGCGCTGGGGGGGATACGCAGTATTTT
-	-	TRBV18	TRBJ2-1	CASSPPSQPYNEQFF	TGTGCCAGCTCACCTCCGTCCCAACCTTACAATGAGCAGTTCTTC
-	-	TRBV5-4	TRBJ1-2	CASSYHSNYGYTF	TGTGCCAGCAGCTACCACTCTAACTATGGCTACACCTTC
-	-	TRBV5-4	TRBJ2-1	CASSLRYLYRNEQFF	TGTGCCAGCAGCTTGAGATACCTTTACCGCAATGAGCAGTTCTTC
TRBD1	-	TRBV12-3/TRBV12-4	TRBJ1-2	CASTRTGGGYGYTF	TGTGCCAGCACCCGGACAGGGGGCGGCTATGGCTACACCTTC
-	many	TRBV7-8	TRBJ1-3	CASSLSRTPGNTIYF	TGTGCCAGCAGCTTATCCCGCACTCCTGGAAACACCATATATTTT
-	few	TRBV12-3/TRBV12-4	TRBJ1-5	CASSYEGDQPQHF	TGTGCCAGCAGTTACGAAGGTGATCAGCCCCAGCATTTT
TRBD1	-	TRBV29-1	TRBJ2-1	CSVRQGLHEQFF	TGCAGCGTACGACAGGGGTTGCATGAGCAGTTCTTC